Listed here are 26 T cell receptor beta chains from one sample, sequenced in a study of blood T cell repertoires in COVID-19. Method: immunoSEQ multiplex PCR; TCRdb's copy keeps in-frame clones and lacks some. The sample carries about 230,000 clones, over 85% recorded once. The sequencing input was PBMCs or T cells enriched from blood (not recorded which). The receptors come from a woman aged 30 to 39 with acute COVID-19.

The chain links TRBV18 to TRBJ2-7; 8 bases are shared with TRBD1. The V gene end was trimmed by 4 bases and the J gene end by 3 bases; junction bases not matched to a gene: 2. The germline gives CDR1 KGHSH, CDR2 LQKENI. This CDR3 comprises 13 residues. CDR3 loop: CASSLGTGYEQYF. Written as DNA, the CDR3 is TGTGCCAGCTCACTAGGGACAGGCTACGAGCAGTACTTC.

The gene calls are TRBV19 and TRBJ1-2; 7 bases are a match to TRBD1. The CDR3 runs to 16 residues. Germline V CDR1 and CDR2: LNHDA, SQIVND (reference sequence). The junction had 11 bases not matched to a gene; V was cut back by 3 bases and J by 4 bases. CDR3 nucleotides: TGTGCCAGTAGTATTTACGGCCGACAGGGCGGCTATGGCTACACCTTC. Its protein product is CASSIYGRQGGYGYTF. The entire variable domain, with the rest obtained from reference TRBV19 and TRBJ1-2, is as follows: DGGITQSPKYLFRKEGQNVTLSCEQNLNHDAMYWYRQDPGQGLRLIYYSQIVNDFQKGDIAEGYSVSREKKESFPLTVTSAQKNPTAFYLCASSIYGRQGGYGYTFGSGTRLTVV.

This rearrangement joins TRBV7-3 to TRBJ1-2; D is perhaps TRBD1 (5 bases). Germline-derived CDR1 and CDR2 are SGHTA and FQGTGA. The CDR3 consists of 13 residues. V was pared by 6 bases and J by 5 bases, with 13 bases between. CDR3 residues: CASSPDRGYGYTF. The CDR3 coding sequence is TGTGCCAGCAGTCCCGATCGGGGGTATGGCTACACCTTC.

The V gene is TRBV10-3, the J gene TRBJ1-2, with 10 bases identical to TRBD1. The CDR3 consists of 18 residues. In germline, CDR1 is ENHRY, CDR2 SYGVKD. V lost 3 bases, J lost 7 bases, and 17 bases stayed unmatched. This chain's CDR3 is CAISDLISGTGVGVGYTF. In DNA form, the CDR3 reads TGTGCCATCAGTGACTTGATCTCCGGGACAGGGGTAGGGGTTGGCTACACCTTC.

The DNA of the CDR3 is TGTGCCTGGAATAGCGGGGGGGCTAAGTACGAGCAGTACTTC. This encodes CAWNSGGAKYEQYF. V gene TRBV30 combines with J gene TRBJ2-7, with TRBD2 matching 11 bases. Germline V gives CDR1 GTSNPN, CDR2 SVGIG (reference sequence). V lost 4 bases, J lost 4 bases, and 6 bases stayed unmatched. The length of the CDR3 is 14 residues.

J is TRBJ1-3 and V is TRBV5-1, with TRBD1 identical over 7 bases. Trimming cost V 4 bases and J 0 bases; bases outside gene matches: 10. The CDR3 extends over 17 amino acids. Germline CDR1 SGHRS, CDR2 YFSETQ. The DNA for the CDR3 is TGCGCCAGCAGCGAGGGACAGACCCCACCCTCTGGAAACACCATATATTTT. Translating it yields CASSEGQTPPSGNTIYF.

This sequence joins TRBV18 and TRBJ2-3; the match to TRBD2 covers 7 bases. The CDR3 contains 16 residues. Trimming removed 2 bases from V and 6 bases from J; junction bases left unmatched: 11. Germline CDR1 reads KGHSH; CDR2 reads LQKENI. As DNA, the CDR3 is TGTGCCAGCTCACCAGAGGCGGGGGTCATGGGGGATACGCAGTATTTT. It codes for CASSPEAGVMGDTQYF.

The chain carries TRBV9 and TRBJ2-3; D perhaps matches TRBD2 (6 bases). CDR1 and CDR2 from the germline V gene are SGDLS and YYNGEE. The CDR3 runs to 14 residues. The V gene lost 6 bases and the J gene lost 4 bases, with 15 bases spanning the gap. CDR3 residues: CASTAVGGADTQYF. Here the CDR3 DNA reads TGTGCCAGCACCGCCGTGGGGGGTGCAGATACGCAGTATTTT.

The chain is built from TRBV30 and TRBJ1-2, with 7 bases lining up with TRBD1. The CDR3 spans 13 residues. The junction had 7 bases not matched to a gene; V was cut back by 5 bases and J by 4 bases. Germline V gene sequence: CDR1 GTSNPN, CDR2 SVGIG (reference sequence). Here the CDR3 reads CAWDRQGLYGYTF. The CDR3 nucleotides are TGTGCCTGGGACAGACAGGGTCTCTATGGCTACACCTTC.

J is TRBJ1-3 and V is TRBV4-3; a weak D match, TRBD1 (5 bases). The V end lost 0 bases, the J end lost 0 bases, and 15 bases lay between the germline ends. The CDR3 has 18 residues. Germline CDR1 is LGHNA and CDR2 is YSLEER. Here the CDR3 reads CASSQDLGGGHSGNTIYF. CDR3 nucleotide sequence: TGCGCCAGCAGCCAAGATCTGGGGGGAGGACACTCTGGAAACACCATATATTTT.

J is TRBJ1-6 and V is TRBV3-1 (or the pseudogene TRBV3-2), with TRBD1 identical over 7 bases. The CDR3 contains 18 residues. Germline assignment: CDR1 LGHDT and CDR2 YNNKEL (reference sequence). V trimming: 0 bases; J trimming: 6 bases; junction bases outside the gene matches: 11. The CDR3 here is CASSQDPLGQATNSPLHF. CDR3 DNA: TGTGCCAGCAGCCAAGACCCACTCGGACAGGCAACTAATTCACCCCTCCACTTT.

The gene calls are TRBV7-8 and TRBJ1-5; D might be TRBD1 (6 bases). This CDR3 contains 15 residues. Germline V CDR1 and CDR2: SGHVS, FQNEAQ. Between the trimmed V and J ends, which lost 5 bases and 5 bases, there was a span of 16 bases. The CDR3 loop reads CASSPGQPVHQPQHF. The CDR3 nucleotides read TGTGCCAGCAGCCCGGGACAACCGGTCCATCAGCCCCAGCATTTT.

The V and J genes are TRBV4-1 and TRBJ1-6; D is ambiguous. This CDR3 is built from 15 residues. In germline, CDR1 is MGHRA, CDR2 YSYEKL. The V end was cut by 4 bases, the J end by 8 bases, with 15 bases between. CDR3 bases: TGCGCCAGCAGCCCCCACGCGGTCGGTGATTCACCCCTCCACTTT. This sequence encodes CASSPHAVGDSPLHF.

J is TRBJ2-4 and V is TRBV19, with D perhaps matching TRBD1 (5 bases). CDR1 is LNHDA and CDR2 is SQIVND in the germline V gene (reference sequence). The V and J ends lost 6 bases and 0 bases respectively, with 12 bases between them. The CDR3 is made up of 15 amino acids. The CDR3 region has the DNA TGTGCCAGTAGGGGTGGACACTTAGCCAAAAACATTCAGTACTTC. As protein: CASRGGHLAKNIQYF.

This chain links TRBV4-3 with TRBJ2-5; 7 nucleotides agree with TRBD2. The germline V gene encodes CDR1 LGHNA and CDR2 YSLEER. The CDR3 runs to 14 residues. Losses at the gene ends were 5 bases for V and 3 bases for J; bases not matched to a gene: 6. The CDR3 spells CASSYLAGEETQYF. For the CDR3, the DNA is TGCGCCAGCAGCTATCTTGCGGGGGAAGAGACCCAGTACTTC.

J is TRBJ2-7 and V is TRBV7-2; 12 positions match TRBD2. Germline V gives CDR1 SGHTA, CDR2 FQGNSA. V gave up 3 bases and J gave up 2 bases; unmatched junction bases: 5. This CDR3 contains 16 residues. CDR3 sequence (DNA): TGTGCCAGCAGCTTCGCTAGGACTAGCGGGGCCTACGAGCAGTACTTC. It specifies CASSFARTSGAYEQYF. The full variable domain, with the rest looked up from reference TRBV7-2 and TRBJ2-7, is GAGVSQSPSNKVTEKGKDVELRCDPISGHTALYWYRQSLGQGLEFLIYFQGNSAPDKSGLPSDRFSAERTGGSVSTLTIQRTQQEDSAVYLCASSFARTSGAYEQYFGPGTRLTVT.

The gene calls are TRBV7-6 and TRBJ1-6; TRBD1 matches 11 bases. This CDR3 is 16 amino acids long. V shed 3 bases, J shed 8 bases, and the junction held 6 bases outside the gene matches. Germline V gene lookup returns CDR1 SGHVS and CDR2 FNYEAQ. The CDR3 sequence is CASSFRPGQGDSPLHF. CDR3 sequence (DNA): TGTGCCAGCAGCTTTCGGCCGGGACAGGGGGATTCACCCCTCCACTTT.

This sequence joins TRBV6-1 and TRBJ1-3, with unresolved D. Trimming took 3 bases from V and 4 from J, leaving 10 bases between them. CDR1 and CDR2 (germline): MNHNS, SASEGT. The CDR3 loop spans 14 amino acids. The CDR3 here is CASSESKIGNTIYF. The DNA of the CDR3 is TGTGCCAGCAGTGAGAGTAAGATCGGAAACACCATATATTTT.

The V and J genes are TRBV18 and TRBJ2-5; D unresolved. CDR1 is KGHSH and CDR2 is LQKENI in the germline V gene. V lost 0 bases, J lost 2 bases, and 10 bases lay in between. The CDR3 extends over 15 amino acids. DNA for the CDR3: TGTGCCAGCTCACCACCTTCCGGTATACAAGAGACCCAGTACTTC. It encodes CASSPPSGIQETQYF.

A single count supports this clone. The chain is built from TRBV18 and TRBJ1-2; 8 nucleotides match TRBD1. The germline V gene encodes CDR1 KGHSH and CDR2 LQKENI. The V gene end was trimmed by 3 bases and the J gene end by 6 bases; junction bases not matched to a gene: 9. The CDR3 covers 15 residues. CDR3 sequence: CASSPGTGALDGYTF. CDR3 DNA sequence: TGTGCCAGCTCACCGGGGACAGGCGCGCTTGATGGCTACACCTTC. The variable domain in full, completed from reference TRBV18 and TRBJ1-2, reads NAGVMQNPRHLVRRRGQEARLRCSPMKGHSHVYWYRQLPEEGLKFMVYLQKENIIDESGMPKERFSAEFPKEGPSILRIQQVVRGDSAAYFCASSPGTGALDGYTFGSGTRLTVV.

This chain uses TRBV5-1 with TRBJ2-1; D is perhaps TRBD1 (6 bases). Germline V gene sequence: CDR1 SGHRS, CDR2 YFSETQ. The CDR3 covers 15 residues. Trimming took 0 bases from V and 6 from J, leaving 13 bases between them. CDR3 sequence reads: CASSLGTDLSNEQFF. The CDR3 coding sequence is TGCGCCAGCAGCTTGGGGACAGACTTGTCCAATGAGCAGTTCTTC.

CDR3 in DNA: TGCGCCAGCAGTGGGGGACCGGGACATAAAGTCCTTGCAACTAATGAAAAACTGTTTTTT. Amino acid sequence: CASSGGPGHKVLATNEKLFF. The rearrangement joins TRBV5-1 to TRBJ1-4, with a tentative D call TRBD1 (6 bases). The V end was cut by 5 bases, the J end by 0 bases, with 26 bases between. The CDR3 covers 20 residues. The germline gives CDR1 SGHRS, CDR2 YFSETQ.

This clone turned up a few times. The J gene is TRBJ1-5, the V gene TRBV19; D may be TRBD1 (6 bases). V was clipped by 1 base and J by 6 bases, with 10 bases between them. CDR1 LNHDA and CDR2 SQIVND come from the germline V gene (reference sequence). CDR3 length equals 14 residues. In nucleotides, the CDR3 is TGTGCCAGTAGTATAGCAGGGGCGAGTCAGCCCCAGCATTTT. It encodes CASSIAGASQPQHF.

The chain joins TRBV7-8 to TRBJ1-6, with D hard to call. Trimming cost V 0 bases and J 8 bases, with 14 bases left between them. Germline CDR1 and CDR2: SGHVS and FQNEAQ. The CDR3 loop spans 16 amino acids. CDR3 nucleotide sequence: TGTGCCAGCAGCTTAGCTTTCTCCGCCGGAGATTCACCCCTCCACTTT. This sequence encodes CASSLAFSAGDSPLHF.

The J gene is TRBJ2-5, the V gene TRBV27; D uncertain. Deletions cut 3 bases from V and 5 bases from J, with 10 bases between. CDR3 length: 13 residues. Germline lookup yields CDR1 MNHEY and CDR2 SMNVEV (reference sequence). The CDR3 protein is CASSFRGLETQYF. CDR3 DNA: TGTGCCAGCAGTTTCCGTGGGCTGGAGACCCAGTACTTC.

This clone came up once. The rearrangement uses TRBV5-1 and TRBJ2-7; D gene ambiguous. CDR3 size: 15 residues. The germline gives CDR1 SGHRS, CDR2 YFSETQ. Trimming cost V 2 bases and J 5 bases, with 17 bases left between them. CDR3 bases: TGCGCCAGCAGCTTATCCTACTCTGGCGGCAACGAGCAGTACTTC. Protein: CASSLSYSGGNEQYF.